This T cell receptor (beta chain) came from a study of blood T cell repertoires in COVID-19. With 5 bases clipped from V and 2 bases from J, the junction kept 3 bases outside the gene matches. The length of the CDR3 is 15 residues. Germline CDR1 SGHTA, CDR2 FQGNSA. The protocol was immunoSEQ multiplex PCR, while the TCRdb copy is restricted to in-frame clones and leaves out a portion. The profile shows more than 250,000 clones, approximately 90% of them singletons. The sample consisted of peripheral blood. The source of this sequence is a woman aged 25 to 45 with COVID-19, enrolled during active disease. The V gene is TRBV7-2, the J gene TRBJ2-1, with 10 bases aligning to TRBD1. In DNA form, the CDR3 reads TGTGCCAGCAGCCAAGGACAGGGGGCCTACAATGAGCAGTTCTTC. This gives the protein CASSQGQGAYNEQFF.